This T cell receptor (beta chain) was observed in a study of cytomegalovirus exposure and HLA in healthy donors. The PCR had 60 Vbeta and 13 Jbeta primers. Measured with immunoSEQ multiplex PCR; TCRdb has only the in-frame clones, and not every one. Of fewer than 200,000 clones in the sample, roughly 79% are singletons; the top ten hold 13%. This CDR3 is built from 14 residues. Germline V CDR1 and CDR2: SGHRS, YFSETQ. Trimming took 2 bases from V and 5 from J; bases not matched to a gene: 6. Specimen: PBMCs. The rearrangement links TRBV5-1 to TRBJ2-5, with 7 bases aligning to TRBD1. This TCR came from a woman between 50 and 59 years old in good health and CMV-seronegative. In DNA form, the CDR3 reads TGCGCCAGCAGCTTCAGGGGGTTCGAGGAGACCCAGTACTTC. Translating gives CASSFRGFEETQYF. Together with reference TRBV5-1 and TRBJ2-5, the CDR3 gives the full variable domain: KAGVTQTPRYLIKTRGQQVTLSCSPISGHRSVSWYQQTPGQGLQFLFEYFSETQRNKGNFPGRFSGRQFSNSRSEMNVSTLELGDSALYLCASSFRGFEETQYFGPGTRLLVL.